These T cell receptor beta chains were read from a single sample in a study of shared clonotypes between healthy human individuals. Assay used: immunoSEQ multiplex PCR; TCRdb lists only in-frame clones, some missing. The sample holds about 2.1 million clones, about 94% seen once. Sample: naive CD8+ T cells from PBMCs. The source is a man aged 18 to 29 in good health. Some clones in this sample may be carry-over from other donors' samples. CDR3s include the opening cysteine and the closing phenylalanine or tryptophan. D genes are given only for firm matches. Size is omitted from some rows. Given values are once, few, many or a class for expanded clones.

size,D,J,V,DNA,CDR3
-,-,TRBJ1-3,TRBV15,TGTGCCACCAGCAGAGATGGTCGGGGATCTGGAAACACCATATATTTT,CATSRDGRGSGNTIYF
-,TRBD1,TRBJ1-5,TRBV27,TGTGCCAGCAGTTTATTTTCCGGGACAGATAATAGCAATCAGCCCCAGCATTTT,CASSLFSGTDNSNQPQHF
-,-,TRBJ2-1,TRBV7-9,TGTGCCAGCAGCGTGAATGAGCAGTTCTTC,CASSVNEQFF
once,TRBD2,TRBJ2-7,TRBV11-2,TGTGCCAGCAGCCCACGAGGGACTAGCGGGAGTATTGAAGCCCACGAGCAGTACTTC,CASSPRGTSGSIEAHEQYF
once,TRBD1,TRBJ1-4,TRBV30,TGTGCCTGGAGCCAGACAGGGGGCGGTGAAAAGCTGTTTTTT,CAWSQTGGGEKLFF
-,-,TRBJ1-1,TRBV2,TGTGCCAGCACCAAGGGACTGGTCACTGAAGCTTTCTTT,CASTKGLVTEAFF
-,TRBD1,TRBJ1-1,TRBV11-2,TGTGCCAGCAGCCACCAGACAGGGTGGGAGAACACTGAAGCTTTCTTT,CASSHQTGWENTEAFF
once,TRBD2,TRBJ2-1,TRBV9,TGTGCCAGCAGCGCCATGGGACTACTCAATGAGCAGTTCTTC,CASSAMGLLNEQFF
few,-,TRBJ1-1,TRBV20-1,TGCAGTGCTAGCGGGACTGAAGCTTTCTTT,CSASGTEAFF
-,-,TRBJ2-7,TRBV14,TGTGCCAGCAGCCAGATCGATTCTCCTAGGGAGCAGTACTTC,CASSQIDSPREQYF
few,-,TRBJ1-2,TRBV9,TGTGCCAGCAGCCCCACGACACAAGCGAACTATGGCTACACCTTC,CASSPTTQANYGYTF
-,-,TRBJ2-1,TRBV28,TGTGCCAGCAGTTTATTCCTAATGACAGGTCTCTTGGACAATGAGCAGTTCTTC,CASSLFLMTGLLDNEQFF
-,-,TRBJ2-7,TRBV11-1,TGTGCCAGCAGCTTCGCTTACCAGTCGCGGGAAACCTACGAGCAGTACTTC,CASSFAYQSRETYEQYF
-,TRBD1,TRBJ2-7,TRBV5-1,TGCGCCAGCAGCTTGGTTCCGAAGGGCTACGGACAGGGGTTCTACGAGCAGTACTTC,CASSLVPKGYGQGFYEQYF
-,-,TRBJ2-3,TRBV7-8,TGTGCCAGCAGCCCGGATGATCCTAATACGCAGTATTTT,CASSPDDPNTQYF
-,TRBD2,TRBJ2-1,TRBV28,TGTGCCAGCAGTTTTGCGGGGGGCGGCCCCCTCTTC,CASSFAGGGPLF
-,-,TRBJ1-1,TRBV19,TGTGCCAGTAGTACAAGGAACACTGAAGCTTTCTTT,CASSTRNTEAFF
-,-,TRBJ2-3,TRBV7-9,TGTGCCAGCAGCTTAGGGCGAGATACGCAGTATTTT,CASSLGRDTQYF